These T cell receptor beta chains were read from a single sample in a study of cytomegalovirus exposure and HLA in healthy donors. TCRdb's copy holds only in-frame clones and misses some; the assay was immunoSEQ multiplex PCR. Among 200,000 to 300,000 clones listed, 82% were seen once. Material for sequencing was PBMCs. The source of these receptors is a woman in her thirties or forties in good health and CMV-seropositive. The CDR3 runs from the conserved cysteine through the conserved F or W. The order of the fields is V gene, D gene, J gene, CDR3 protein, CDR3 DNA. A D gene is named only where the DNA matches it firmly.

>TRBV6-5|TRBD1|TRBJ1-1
CASSRTGGDKEAFF
TGTGCCAGCAGTCGGACAGGGGGAGATAAGGAAGCTTTCTTT
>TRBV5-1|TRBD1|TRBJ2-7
CASSSRQGATYEQYF
TGCGCCAGCAGCTCCCGACAGGGTGCAACCTACGAGCAGTACTTC
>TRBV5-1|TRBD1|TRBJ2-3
CASSLWGTGGTDTQYF
TGCGCCAGCAGCTTGTGGGGGACAGGGGGCACAGATACGCAGTATTTT
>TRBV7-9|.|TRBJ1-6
CASSVGGSGHSPLHF
TGTGCCAGCAGCGTTGGAGGGAGCGGTCATTCACCCCTCCACTTT
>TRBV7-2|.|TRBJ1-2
CASSNLQGLTNYGYTF
TGTGCCAGCAGCAACTTACAGGGTTTAACTAACTATGGCTACACCTTC
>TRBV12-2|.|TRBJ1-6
CASRFTSEGEDNSPLHF
TGTGCAAGTCGCTTTACGTCAGAAGGGGAGGATAATTCACCCCTCCACTTT
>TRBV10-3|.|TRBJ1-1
CAISESQVTEAFF
TGTGCCATCAGTGAGTCACAGGTTACTGAAGCTTTCTTT
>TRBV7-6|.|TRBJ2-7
CASSQRTGREQYF
TGCGCCAGCAGCCAACGTACAGGGCGAGAGCAGTACTTC
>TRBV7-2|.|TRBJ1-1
CASSLGVGPESFF
TGTGCCAGCAGCTTAGGTGTGGGGCCCGAATCTTTCTTT
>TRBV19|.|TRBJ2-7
CASSISPRFYEQYF
TGTGCCAGTAGTATTAGCCCAAGATTCTACGAGCAGTACTTC
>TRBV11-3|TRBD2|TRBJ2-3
CASSTSHLTLAGLTDTQYF
TGTGCCAGCTCAACCAGTCACCTAACTCTAGCGGGATTGACAGATACGCAGTATTTT
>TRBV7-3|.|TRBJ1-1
CASSLQGLNTEAFF
TGTGCCAGCAGCTTACAGGGCTTGAACACTGAAGCTTTCTTT